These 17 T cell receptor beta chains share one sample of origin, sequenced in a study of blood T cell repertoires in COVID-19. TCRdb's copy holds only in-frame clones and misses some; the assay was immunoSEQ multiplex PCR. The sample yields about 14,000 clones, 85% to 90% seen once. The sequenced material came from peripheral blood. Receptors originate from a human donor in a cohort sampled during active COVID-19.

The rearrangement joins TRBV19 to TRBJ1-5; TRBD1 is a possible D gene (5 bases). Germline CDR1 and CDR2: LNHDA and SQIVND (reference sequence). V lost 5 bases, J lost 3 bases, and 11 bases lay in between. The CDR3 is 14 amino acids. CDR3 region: CASSDRLINQPQHF. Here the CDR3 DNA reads TGTGCCAGTAGTGACAGACTGATCAATCAGCCCCAGCATTTT.

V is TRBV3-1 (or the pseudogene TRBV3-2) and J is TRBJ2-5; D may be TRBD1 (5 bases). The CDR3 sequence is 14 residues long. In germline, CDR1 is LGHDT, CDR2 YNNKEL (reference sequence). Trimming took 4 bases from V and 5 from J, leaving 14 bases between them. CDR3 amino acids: CASSPAAKGETQYF. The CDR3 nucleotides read TGTGCCAGCAGCCCAGCCGCGAAGGGGGAGACCCAGTACTTC.

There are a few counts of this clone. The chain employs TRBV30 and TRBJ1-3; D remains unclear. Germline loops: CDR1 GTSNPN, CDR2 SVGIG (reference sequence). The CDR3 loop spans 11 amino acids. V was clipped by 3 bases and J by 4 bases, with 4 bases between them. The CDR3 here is CAWRRGNTIYF. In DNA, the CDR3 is TGTGCCTGGAGGAGGGGAAACACCATATATTTT.

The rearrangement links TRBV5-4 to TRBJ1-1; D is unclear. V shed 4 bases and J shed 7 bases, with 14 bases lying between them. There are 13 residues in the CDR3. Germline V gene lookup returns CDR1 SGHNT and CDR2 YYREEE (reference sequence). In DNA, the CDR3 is TGTGCCAGCAGCCTCAACCGGGATTTTGAAGCTTTCTTT. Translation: CASSLNRDFEAFF.

CDR3 sequence (DNA): TGTGCCAGCCGGCTAGCGGGGGGGCAGGAGACCCAGTACTTC. Amino acids: CASRLAGGQETQYF. The chain couples TRBV6-5 to TRBJ2-5, with 12 positions matching TRBD2. The CDR3 is made up of 14 amino acids. Germline lookup yields CDR1 MNHEY and CDR2 SVGAGI. Unmatched junction bases numbered 6, after V lost 8 bases and J lost 5 bases.

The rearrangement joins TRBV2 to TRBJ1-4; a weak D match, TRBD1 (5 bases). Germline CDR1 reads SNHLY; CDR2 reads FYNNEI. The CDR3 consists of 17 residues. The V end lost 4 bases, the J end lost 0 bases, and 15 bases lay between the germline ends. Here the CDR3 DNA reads TGTGCCAGCAGTGGAGGGACGGGGGGGGCAACTAATGAAAAACTGTTTTTT. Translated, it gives CASSGGTGGATNEKLFF. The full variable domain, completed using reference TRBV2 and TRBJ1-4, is EPEVTQTPSHQVTQMGQEVILRCVPISNHLYFYWYRQILGQKVEFLVSFYNNEISEKSEIFDDQFSVERPDGSNFTLKIRSTKLEDSAMYFCASSGGTGGATNEKLFFGSGTQLSVL.

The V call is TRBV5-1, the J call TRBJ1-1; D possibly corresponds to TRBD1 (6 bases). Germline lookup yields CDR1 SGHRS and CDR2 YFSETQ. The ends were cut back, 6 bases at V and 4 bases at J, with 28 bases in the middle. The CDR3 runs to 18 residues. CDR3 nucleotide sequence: TGCGCCAGCACCTCAACCCGAACAGGGTCGGGCGTTTCCACTGAAGCTTTCTTT. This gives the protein CASTSTRTGSGVSTEAFF.

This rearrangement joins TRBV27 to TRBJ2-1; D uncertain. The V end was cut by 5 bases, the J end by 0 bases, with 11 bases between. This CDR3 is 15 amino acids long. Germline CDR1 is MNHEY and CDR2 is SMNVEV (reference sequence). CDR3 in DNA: TGTGCCAGCAGTCTAGACGGTAGCTCCTACAATGAGCAGTTCTTC. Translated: CASSLDGSSYNEQFF.

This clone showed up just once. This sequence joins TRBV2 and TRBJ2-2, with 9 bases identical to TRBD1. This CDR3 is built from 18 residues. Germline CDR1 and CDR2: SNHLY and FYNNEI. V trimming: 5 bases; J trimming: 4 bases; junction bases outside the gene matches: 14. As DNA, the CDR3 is TGTGCCAGCAGTCGCGGACAGGGGCTGGCTGGCGGCACCGGGGAGCTGTTTTTT. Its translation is CASSRGQGLAGGTGELFF.

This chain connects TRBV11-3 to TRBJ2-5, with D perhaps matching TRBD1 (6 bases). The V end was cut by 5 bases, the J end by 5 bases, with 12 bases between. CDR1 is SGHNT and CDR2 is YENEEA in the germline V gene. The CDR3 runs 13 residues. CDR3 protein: CASSQTGLETQYF. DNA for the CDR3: TGTGCCAGCAGCCAAACAGGGTTGGAGACCCAGTACTTC.

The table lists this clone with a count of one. Here the CDR3 reads CASSSLAGQGAETQYF. The CDR3 DNA reads as TGTGCCAGCAGTTCCCTTGCGGGACAGGGGGCAGAGACCCAGTACTTC. The chain couples TRBV7-8 to TRBJ2-5, with 12 bases fitting TRBD1. This CDR3 region has 16 residues. V lost 6 bases, J lost 4 bases, and 9 bases stayed unmatched. Looked up from germline, CDR1 is SGHVS and CDR2 is FQNEAQ.

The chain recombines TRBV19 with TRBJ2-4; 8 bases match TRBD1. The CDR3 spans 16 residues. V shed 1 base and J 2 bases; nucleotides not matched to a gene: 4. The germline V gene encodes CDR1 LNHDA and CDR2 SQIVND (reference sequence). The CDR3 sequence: CASSIGWDRTKNIQYF. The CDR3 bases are TGTGCCAGTAGTATAGGATGGGACAGGACCAAAAACATTCAGTACTTC.

The CDR3 loop is CASSVVPAGATDTQYF. The DNA of the CDR3 is TGTGCCAGCAGCGTAGTCCCAGCGGGGGCCACAGATACGCAGTATTTT. This chain connects TRBV9 to TRBJ2-3, with 8 bases lining up with TRBD2. The CDR3 spans 16 residues. CDR1 and CDR2 (germline): SGDLS, YYNGEE. The trim removed 0 bases at V and 2 bases at J, leaving 5 bases unmatched.

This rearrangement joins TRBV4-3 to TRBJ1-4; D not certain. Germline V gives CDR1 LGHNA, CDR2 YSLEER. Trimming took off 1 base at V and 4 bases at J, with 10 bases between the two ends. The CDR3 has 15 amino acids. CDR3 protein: CASSQAWQINEKLFF. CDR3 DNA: TGCGCCAGCAGCCAAGCATGGCAGATTAATGAAAAACTGTTTTTT.

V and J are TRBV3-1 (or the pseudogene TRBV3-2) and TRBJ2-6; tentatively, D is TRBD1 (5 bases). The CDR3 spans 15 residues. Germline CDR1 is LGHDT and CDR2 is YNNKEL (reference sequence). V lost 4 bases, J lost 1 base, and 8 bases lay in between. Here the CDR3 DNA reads TGTGCCAGCAGCCCCGACAGTTCTGGGGCCAACGTCCTGACTTTC. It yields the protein CASSPDSSGANVLTF.

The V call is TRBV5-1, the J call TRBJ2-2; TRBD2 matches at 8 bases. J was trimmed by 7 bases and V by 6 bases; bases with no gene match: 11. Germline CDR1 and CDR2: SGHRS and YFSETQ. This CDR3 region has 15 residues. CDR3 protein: CASTRDGGASGELFF. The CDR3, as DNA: TGCGCCAGCACCCGGGACGGGGGGGCGAGCGGGGAGCTGTTTTTT.

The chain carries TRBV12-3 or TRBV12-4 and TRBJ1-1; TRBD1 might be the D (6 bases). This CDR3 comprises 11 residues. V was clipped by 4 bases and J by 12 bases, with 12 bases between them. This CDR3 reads CASSWRGGSFF. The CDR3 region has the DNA TGTGCCAGCAGTTGGAGGGGGGGATCTTTCTTT.